A selection of T cell receptor beta chains follows, all from one sample in a study of blood T cells in healthy people across ages. TCRdb recomputed calls from the 5' RACE reads with MiXCR, one row per CDR3 protein. The top ten clones hold around 9.2% of a sample with hundreds of thousands of distinct CDR3 sequences, 25% of them seen once. The same specimen was also included in a second study, on T cells of mothers and their children.

The specimen sequenced was blood. Every receptor here comes from a boy younger than 18 in good health. CDR3s include the opening cysteine and the closing phenylalanine or tryptophan. Fields, in order: D gene, J gene, clone size, V gene, CDR3 DNA, CDR3 protein. D genes are given only for firm matches. Size tells how often a clone was seen (once, few, many) or the class of an expanded clone, and some rows leave it out.

>.|TRBJ1-2|.|TRBV6-4
TGTGCCAGCAGTGACTCTGGGGGGGTAGGCTACACCTTC
CASSDSGGVGYTF
>TRBD1|TRBJ2-4|once|TRBV2
TGTGCCAGCAGTTCACACAGGGGGGCCAAAAACATTCAGTACTTC
CASSSHRGAKNIQYF
>TRBD1|TRBJ1-1|once|TRBV4-2
TGTGCCAGCAGCCGCAGGGGGGGTGTAGGCACTGAAGCTTTCTTT
CASSRRGGVGTEAFF
>.|TRBJ1-2|.|TRBV10-3
TGTGCCATCAGTGATGGGGGGCGGGGTAGTGGCTACACCTTC
CAISDGGRGSGYTF
>.|TRBJ1-3|few|TRBV6-1
TGTGCCAGCAGTGAAGACAGCCATCACTCTGGAAACACCATATATTTT
CASSEDSHHSGNTIYF
>.|TRBJ2-5|.|TRBV12-3/TRBV12-4
TGTGCCAGCAGTTTAATGGTAGCGGAGACCCAGTACTTC
CASSLMVAETQYF
>TRBD1|TRBJ1-5|.|TRBV25-1
TGTGCCAGCAGTGGATTAGGACAGGGGGTATGTCAGCCCCAGCATTTT
CASSGLGQGVCQPQHF
>TRBD2|TRBJ2-5|few|TRBV7-2
TGTGCCAGCAGCTTACTAGCGGGAGCGGGGACCCAGTACTTC
CASSLLAGAGTQYF
>TRBD2|TRBJ2-3|.|TRBV12-3/TRBV12-4
TGTGCCAGCACCCATAGCGGGAGTGTTGCAGATACGCAGTATTTT
CASTHSGSVADTQYF
>.|TRBJ2-4|few|TRBV11-2
TGTGCCAGCAGCTTAGCCAGCAGTCCTCTAAACATTCAGTACTTC
CASSLASSPLNIQYF
>.|TRBJ2-5|few|TRBV14
TGTGCCAGCAGCCAAGAGTGGTCCGTCCGCGAGACCCAGTACTTC
CASSQEWSVRETQYF
>.|TRBJ1-1|.|TRBV7-6
TGTGCCAGCAGTTCTGAAGGGGCCTTGGGCACTGAAGCTTTCTTT
CASSSEGALGTEAFF
>.|TRBJ1-3|.|TRBV4-3
TGCGCCAGCAGCCAAGATAGGGAAGGAGGAAACACCATATATTTT
CASSQDREGGNTIYF
>TRBD1|TRBJ2-1|few|TRBV29-1
TGCAGCGTAGGGACAGGGGCTGGTAATGAGCAGTTCTTC
CSVGTGAGNEQFF
>TRBD1|TRBJ2-5|few|TRBV20-1
TGCAGTGCTAGAGATCGGACAGGGGAAAGGCGGCAGTACTTC
CSARDRTGERRQYF
>TRBD2|TRBJ2-1|few|TRBV4-2
TGTGCCAGCAGCCAAATAGCGGGAGGACTCTACAATGAGCAGTTCTTC
CASSQIAGGLYNEQFF